The 6 T cell receptor beta chains given below trace back to one sample, sequenced in a study of beta chain features in type 1 diabetes. Investigators reverse transcribed all isolated RNA, so they sequenced expressed TCRB transcripts. Only in-frame clones appear in the TCRdb table, and some are missing; sequencing was by immunoSEQ multiplex PCR. Here the sample spans roughly 310,000 clones, approximately 11% being singletons. The specimen was naive CD4+ T cells from blood. The receptors originated from a woman aged 25 to 39 in good health.

V is TRBV6-5 and J is TRBJ1-1; D is uncertain. The V gene lost 6 bases and the J gene lost 2 bases, with 10 bases spanning the gap. This CDR3 contains 13 residues. The germline CDR1 and CDR2 sequences are MNHEY and SVGAGI. The CDR3 coding sequence is TGTGCCAGCAGCCGCGAGGGTAACACTGAAGCTTTCTTT. This codes for CASSREGNTEAFF.

In its sample, this clone was seen a few times. This chain connects TRBV9 to TRBJ2-1, with 7 bases matching TRBD2. Germline CDR1 SGDLS, CDR2 YYNGEE. The CDR3 spans 15 residues. V shed 2 bases and J 7 bases; nucleotides not matched to a gene: 9. The CDR3 loop reads CASSVTGTGGNEQFF. As DNA, the CDR3 is TGTGCCAGCAGCGTGACCGGGACCGGGGGGAATGAGCAGTTCTTC.

This clone was seen only a few times. The chain carries TRBV5-4 and TRBJ2-5, with D uncertain. This CDR3 spans 12 amino acids. Trimming removed 7 bases from V and 5 bases from J, with 12 bases in between. Germline CDR1 SGHNT, CDR2 YYREEE (reference sequence). The DNA of the CDR3 is TGTGCCAGCGGCAAAAACGGGGAGACCCAGTACTTC. Protein: CASGKNGETQYF.

The chain couples TRBV10-3 to TRBJ2-7, with 10 bases fitting TRBD1. This CDR3 comprises 12 residues. CDR1 and CDR2 (germline): ENHRY, SYGVKD. Trimming cost V 10 bases and J 7 bases; bases outside gene matches: 7. The CDR3, as DNA: TGTGCCACCCGACAGGGGGCTGGGGAGCAGTACTTC. Protein: CATRQGAGEQYF.

This clone was seen a few times. The rearrangement links TRBV7-9 to TRBJ2-5, with D possibly matching TRBD1 (6 bases). Deletions cut 8 bases from V and 2 bases from J, with 12 bases between. The CDR3 runs to 13 residues. CDR1 SEHNR and CDR2 FQNEAQ come from the germline V gene (reference sequence). The CDR3 reads CASGLTGQETQYF. The CDR3 DNA reads TGTGCCAGCGGCCTGACAGGACAAGAGACCCAGTACTTC.

This clone was counted only a few times. The V gene is TRBV4-2, the J gene TRBJ1-5; D not certain. Germline lookup yields CDR1 LGHNA and CDR2 YNFKEQ. The V and J ends lost 8 bases and 5 bases respectively, with 13 bases between them. The CDR3 length is 13 residues. CDR3 sequence: CASGQEVHQPQHF. CDR3 DNA: TGTGCCAGCGGTCAGGAGGTGCATCAGCCCCAGCATTTT.